This T cell receptor (beta chain) was identified in a study of immune evolution from preneoplasia to lung adenocarcinoma. Only in-frame clones appear in the TCRdb table, and some are missing; sequencing was by immunoSEQ multiplex PCR. The repertoire includes over 30,000 clones, roughly 68% of them detected once, and about 6% sits in the top ten. H&E slides confirmed each diagnosis, reviewed by two pathologists independently. V shed 0 bases and J 4 bases; nucleotides not matched to a gene: 5. CDR3 length: 16 residues. The V gene's germline CDR1 is SEHNR and CDR2 FQNEAQ (reference sequence). The chain has TRBV7-9 and TRBJ2-3; TRBD1 aligns across 9 bases. Sequenced: FFPE invasive lung adenocarcinoma tissue. This TCR derives from a person aged 55 to 69 with lung adenocarcinoma. CDR3 region: CASSLAQGQGADTQYF. The CDR3 DNA reads TGTGCCAGCAGCTTAGCGCAGGGACAGGGAGCAGATACGCAGTATTTT.